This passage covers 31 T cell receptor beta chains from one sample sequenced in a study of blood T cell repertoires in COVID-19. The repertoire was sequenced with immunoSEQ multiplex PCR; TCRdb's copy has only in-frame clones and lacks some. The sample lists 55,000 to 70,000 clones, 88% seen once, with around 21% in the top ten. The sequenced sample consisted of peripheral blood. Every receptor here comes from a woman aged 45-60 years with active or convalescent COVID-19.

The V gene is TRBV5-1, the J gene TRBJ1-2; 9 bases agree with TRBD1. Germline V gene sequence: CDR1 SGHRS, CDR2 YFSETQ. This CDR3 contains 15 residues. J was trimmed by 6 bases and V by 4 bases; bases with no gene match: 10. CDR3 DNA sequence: TGCGCCAGCAGCCAGAACTATGGGGACAGGGATGGCTACACCTTC. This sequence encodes CASSQNYGDRDGYTF.

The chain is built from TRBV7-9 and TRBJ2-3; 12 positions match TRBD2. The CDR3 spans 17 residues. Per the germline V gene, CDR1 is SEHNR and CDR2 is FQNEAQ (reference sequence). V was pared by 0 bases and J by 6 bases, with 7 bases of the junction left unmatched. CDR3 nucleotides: TGTGCCAGCAGCTTAGCCCAAGCTAGCGGGAGGGGCGATACGCAGTATTTT. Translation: CASSLAQASGRGDTQYF. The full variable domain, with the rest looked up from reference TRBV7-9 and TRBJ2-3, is DTGVSQNPRHKITKRGQNVTFRCDPISEHNRLYWYRQTLGQGPEFLTYFQNEAQLEKSRLLSDRFSAERPKGSFSTLEIQRTEQGDSAMYLCASSLAQASGRGDTQYFGPGTRLTVL.

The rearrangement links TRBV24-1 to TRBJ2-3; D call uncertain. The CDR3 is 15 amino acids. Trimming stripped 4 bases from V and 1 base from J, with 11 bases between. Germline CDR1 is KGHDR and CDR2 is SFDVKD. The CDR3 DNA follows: TGTGCCACCAGTGACACCGGTCTAGGCACAGATACGCAGTATTTT. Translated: CATSDTGLGTDTQYF.

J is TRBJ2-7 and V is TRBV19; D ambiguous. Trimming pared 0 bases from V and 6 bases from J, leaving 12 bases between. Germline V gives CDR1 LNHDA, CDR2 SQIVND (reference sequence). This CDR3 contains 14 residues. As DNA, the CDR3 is TGTGCCAGTAGTATAGACTCGTCTTCGCGCGAGCAGTACTTC. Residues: CASSIDSSSREQYF.

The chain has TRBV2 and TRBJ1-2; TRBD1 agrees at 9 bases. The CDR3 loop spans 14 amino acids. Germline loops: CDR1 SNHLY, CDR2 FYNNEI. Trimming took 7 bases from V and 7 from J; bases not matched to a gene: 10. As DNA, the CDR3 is TGTGCCAGCAAAGAGGGACAGGGTACAGGTGGCTACACCTTC. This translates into CASKEGQGTGGYTF.

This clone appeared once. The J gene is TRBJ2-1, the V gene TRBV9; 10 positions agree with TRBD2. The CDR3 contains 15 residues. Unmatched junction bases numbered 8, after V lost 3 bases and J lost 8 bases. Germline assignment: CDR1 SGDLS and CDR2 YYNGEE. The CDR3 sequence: CASSAEREGRDEQFF. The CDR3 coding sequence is TGTGCCAGCAGCGCCGAGCGGGAGGGCCGCGATGAGCAGTTCTTC.

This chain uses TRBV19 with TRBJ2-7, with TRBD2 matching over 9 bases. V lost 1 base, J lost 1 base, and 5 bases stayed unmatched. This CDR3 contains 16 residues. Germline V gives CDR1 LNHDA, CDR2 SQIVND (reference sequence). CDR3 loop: CASSIGGAGGSYEQYF. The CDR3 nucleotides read TGTGCCAGTAGTATAGGTGGCGCGGGAGGGTCCTACGAGCAGTACTTC.

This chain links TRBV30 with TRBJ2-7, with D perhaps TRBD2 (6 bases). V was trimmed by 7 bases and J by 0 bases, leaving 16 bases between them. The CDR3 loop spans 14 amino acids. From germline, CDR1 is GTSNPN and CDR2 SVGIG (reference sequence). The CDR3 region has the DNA TGTGCCTATACAAAATTCGGGGGCTCCTACGAGCAGTACTTC. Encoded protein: CAYTKFGGSYEQYF.

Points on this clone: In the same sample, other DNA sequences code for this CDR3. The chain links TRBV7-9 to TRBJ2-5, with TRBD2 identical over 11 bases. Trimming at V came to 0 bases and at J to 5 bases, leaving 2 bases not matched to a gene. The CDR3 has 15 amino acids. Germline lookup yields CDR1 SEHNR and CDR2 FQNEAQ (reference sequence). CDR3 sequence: CASSLALAGGETQYF. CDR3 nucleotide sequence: TGTGCCAGCAGCTTAGCCCTAGCGGGAGGTGAGACCCAGTACTTC.

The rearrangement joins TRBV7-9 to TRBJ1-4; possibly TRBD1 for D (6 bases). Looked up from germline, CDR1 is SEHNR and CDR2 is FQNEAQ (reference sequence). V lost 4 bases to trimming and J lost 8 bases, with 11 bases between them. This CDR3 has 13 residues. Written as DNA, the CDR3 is TGTGCCAGCAGCTCCCAGGGGAGCGAAAAACTGTTTTTT. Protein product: CASSSQGSEKLFF. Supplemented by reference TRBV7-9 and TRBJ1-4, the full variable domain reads DTGVSQNPRHKITKRGQNVTFRCDPISEHNRLYWYRQTLGQGPEFLTYFQNEAQLEKSRLLSDRFSAERPKGSFSTLEIQRTEQGDSAMYLCASSSQGSEKLFFGSGTQLSVL.

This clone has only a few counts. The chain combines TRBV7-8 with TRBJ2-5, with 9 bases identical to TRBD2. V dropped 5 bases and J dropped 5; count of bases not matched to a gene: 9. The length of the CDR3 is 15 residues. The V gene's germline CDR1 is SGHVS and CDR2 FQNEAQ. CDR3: CASSRDSGSEETQYF. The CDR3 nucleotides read TGTGCCAGCAGCCGAGATAGCGGGAGCGAGGAGACCCAGTACTTC.

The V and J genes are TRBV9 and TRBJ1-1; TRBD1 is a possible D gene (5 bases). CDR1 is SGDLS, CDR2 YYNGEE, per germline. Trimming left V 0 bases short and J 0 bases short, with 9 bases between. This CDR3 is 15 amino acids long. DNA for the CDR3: TGTGCCAGCAGCGTAGAGGACACCATGAACACTGAAGCTTTCTTT. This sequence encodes CASSVEDTMNTEAFF.

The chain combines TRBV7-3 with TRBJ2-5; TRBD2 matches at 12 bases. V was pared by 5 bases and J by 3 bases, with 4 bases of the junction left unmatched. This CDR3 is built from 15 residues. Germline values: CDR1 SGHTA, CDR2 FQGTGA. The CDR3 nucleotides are TGTGCCAGCAGCCTCGGACTAGCGGGAAAAGAGACCCAGTACTTC. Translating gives CASSLGLAGKETQYF.

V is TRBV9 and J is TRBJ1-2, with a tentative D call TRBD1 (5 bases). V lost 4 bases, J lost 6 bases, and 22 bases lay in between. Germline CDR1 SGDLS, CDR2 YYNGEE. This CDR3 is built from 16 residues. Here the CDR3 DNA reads TGTGCCAGCAGCACGGGGTCGGGGGGACCCCGGGATGGCTACACCTTC. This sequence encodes CASSTGSGGPRDGYTF. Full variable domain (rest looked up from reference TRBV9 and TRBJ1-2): DSGVTQTPKHLITATGQRVTLRCSPRSGDLSVYWYQQSLDQGLQFLIQYYNGEERAKGNILERFSAQQFPDLHSELNLSSLELGDSALYFCASSTGSGGPRDGYTFGSGTRLTVV.

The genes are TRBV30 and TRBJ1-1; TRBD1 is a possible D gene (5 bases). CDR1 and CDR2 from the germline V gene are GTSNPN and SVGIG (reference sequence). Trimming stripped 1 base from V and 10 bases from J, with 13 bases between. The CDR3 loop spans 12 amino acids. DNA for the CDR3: TGTGCCTGGAGTGGCCAAGGGGCAAGAGCTTTCTTT. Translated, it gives CAWSGQGARAFF.

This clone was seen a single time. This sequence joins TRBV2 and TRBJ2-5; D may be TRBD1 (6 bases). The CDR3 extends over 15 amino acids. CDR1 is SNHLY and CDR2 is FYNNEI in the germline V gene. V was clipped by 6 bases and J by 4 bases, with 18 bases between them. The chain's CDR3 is CASSADSPWGETQYF. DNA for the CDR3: TGTGCCAGCAGCGCGGACAGCCCTTGGGGAGAGACCCAGTACTTC.

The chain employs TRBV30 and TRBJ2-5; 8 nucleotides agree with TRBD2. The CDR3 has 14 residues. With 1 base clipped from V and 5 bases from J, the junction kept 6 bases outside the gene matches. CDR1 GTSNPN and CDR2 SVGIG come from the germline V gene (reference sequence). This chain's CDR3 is CAWSEQREIETQYF. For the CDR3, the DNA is TGTGCCTGGAGTGAGCAGCGGGAGATCGAGACCCAGTACTTC.

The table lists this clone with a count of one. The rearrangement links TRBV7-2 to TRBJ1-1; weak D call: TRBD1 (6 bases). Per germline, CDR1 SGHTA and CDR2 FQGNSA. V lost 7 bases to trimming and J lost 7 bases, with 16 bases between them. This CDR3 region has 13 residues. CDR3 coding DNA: TGTGCCAGCATCGTTCCGGGACAACTTGAAGCTTTCTTT. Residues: CASIVPGQLEAFF.

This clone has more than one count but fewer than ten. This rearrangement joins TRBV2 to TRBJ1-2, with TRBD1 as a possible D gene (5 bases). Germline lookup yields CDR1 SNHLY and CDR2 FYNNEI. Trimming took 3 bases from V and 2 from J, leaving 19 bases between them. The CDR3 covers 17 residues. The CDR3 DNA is TGTGCCAGCAGTGATTCTGGTGGGGGGATAGTGAACTATGGCTACACCTTC. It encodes CASSDSGGGIVNYGYTF.

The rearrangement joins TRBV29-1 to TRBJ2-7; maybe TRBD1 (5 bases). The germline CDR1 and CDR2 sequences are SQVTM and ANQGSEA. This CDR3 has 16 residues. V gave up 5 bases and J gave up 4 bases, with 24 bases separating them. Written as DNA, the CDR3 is TGCAGCGTTCTAGACAGCGATGTAGCCCCGAATTACGAGCAGTACTTC. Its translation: CSVLDSDVAPNYEQYF.

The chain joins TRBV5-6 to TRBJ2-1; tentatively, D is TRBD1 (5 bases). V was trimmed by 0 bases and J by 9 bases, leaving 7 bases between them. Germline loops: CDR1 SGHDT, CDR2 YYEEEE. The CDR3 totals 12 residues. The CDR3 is CASSLGRGEQFF. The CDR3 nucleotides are TGTGCCAGCAGCTTGGGTAGGGGTGAGCAGTTCTTC.

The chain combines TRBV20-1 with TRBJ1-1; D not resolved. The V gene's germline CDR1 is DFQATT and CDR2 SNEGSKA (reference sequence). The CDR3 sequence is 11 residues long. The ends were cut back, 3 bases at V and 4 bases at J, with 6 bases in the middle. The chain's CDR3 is CSASKLTEAFF. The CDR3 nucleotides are TGCAGTGCTAGTAAGCTCACTGAAGCTTTCTTT.

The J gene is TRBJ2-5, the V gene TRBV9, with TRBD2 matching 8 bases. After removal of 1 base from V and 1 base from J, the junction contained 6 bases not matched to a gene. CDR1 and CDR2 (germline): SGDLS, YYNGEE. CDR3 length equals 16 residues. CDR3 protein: CASSVQAGALQETQYF. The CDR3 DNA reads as TGTGCCAGCAGCGTACAAGCGGGAGCCCTCCAAGAGACCCAGTACTTC.

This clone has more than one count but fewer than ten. CDR3 region: CASSIRQAGDQPQHF. In nucleotides, the CDR3 is TGCGCCAGCAGCATTCGACAGGCTGGAGATCAGCCCCAGCATTTT. This chain links TRBV5-1 with TRBJ1-5, with D possibly TRBD1 on 6 matching bases. The length of the CDR3 is 15 residues. The V and J ends lost 4 bases and 5 bases respectively, with 16 bases between them. Germline lookup yields CDR1 SGHRS and CDR2 YFSETQ.

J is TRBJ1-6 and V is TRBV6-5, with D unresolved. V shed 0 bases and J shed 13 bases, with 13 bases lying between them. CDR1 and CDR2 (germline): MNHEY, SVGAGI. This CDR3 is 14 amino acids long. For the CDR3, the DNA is TGTGCCAGCAGTTACTCGAATCGCGGTCCGCCCCTCCACTTT. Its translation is CASSYSNRGPPLHF.

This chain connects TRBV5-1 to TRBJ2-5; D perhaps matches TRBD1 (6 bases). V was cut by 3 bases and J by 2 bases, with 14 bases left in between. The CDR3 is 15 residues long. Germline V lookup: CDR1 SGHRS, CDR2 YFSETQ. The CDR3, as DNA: TGCGCCAGCAGCTACACCCTCGGACAGCAAGAGACCCAGTACTTC. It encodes CASSYTLGQQETQYF.

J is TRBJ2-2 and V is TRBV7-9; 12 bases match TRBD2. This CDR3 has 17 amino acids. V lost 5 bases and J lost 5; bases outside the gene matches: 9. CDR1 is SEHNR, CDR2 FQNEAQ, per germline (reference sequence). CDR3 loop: CASSPGLAGSRTGELFF. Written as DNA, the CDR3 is TGTGCCAGCAGCCCCGGACTAGCGGGGTCGCGGACCGGGGAGCTGTTTTTT.

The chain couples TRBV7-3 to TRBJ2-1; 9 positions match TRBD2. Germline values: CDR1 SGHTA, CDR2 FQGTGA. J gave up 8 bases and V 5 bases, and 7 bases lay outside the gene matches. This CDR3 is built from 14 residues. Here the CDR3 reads CASSRAGGTDEQFF. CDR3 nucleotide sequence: TGTGCCAGCAGCCGGGCGGGAGGGACCGATGAGCAGTTCTTC.

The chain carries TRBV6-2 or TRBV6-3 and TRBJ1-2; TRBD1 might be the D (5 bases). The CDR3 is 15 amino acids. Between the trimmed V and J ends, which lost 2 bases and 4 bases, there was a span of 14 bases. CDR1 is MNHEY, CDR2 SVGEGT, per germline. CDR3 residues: CASSYTSWGGYGYTF. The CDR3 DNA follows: TGTGCCAGCAGTTACACGTCGTGGGGGGGCTATGGCTACACCTTC.

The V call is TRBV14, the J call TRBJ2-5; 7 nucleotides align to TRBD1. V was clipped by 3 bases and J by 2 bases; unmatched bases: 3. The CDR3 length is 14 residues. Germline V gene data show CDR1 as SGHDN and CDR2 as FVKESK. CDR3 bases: TGTGCCAGCAGCCACTGGGGACAGCAAGAGACCCAGTACTTC. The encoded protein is CASSHWGQQETQYF.

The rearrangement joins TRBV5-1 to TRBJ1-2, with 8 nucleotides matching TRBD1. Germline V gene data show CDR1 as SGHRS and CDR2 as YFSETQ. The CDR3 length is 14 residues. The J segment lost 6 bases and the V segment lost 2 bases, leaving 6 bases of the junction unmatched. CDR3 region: CASSFQGADDGYTF. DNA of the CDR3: TGCGCCAGCAGCTTTCAGGGGGCCGACGATGGCTACACCTTC.